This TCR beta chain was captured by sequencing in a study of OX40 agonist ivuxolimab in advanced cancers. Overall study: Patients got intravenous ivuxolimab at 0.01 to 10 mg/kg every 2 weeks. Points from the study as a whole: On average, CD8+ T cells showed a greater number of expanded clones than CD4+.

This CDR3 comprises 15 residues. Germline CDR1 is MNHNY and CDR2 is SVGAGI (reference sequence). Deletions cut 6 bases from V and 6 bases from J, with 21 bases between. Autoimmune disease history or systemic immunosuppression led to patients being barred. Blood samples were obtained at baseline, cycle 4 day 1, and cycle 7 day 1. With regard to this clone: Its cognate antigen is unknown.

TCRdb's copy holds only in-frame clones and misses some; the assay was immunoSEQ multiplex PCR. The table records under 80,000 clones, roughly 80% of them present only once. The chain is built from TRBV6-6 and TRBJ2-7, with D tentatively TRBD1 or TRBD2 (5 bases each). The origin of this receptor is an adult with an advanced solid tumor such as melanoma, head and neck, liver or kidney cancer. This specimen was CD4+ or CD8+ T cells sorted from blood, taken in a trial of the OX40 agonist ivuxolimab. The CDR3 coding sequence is TGTGCCAGCAGCAAAACTGAGGGGCTGCCATCCGAGCAGTACTTC. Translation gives CASSKTEGLPSEQYF.